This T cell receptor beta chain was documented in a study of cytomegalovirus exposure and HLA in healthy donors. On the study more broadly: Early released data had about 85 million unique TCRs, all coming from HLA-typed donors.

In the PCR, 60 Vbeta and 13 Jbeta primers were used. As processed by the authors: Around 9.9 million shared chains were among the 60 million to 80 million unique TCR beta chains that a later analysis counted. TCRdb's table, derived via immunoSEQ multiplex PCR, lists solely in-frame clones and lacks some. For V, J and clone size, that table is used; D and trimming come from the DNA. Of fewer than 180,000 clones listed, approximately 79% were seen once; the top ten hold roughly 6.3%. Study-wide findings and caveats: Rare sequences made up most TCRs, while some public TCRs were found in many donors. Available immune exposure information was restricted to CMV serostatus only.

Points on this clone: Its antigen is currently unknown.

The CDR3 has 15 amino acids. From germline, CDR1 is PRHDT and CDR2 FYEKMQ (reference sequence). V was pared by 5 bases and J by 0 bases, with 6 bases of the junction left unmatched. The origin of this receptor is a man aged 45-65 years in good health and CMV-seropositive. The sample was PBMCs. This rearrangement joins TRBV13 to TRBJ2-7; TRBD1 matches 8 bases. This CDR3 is CASSLGQAVSYEQYF. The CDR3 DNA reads TGTGCCAGCAGCCTGGGACAGGCCGTCTCCTACGAGCAGTACTTC.